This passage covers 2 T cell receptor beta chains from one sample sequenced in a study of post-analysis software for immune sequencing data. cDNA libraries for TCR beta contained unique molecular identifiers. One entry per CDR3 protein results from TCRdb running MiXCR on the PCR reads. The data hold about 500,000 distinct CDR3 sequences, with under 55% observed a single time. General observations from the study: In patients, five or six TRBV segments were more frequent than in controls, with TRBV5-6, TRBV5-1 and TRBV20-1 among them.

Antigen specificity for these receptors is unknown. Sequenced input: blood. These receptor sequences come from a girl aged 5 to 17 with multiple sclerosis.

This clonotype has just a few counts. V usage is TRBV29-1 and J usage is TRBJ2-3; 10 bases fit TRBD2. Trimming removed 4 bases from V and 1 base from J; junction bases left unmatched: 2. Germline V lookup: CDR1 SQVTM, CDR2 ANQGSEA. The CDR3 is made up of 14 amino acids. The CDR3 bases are TGCAGCGTTGCCGGGACTAGCGGCACAGATACGCAGTATTTT. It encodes CSVAGTSGTDTQYF.

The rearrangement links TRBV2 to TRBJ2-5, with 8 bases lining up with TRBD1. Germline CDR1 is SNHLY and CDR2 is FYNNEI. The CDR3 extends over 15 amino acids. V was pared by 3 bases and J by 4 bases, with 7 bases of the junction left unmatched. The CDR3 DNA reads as TGTGCCAGCAGTGACCAGGGGGCGAATCCAGAGACCCAGTACTTC. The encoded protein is CASSDQGANPETQYF.